This record looks at one T cell receptor beta chain sequence and its context. Other DNA sequences in this sample translate to the same CDR3. With 2 bases removed from V and 5 bases from J, the gap between germline ends came to 10 bases. Germline CDR1 reads MNHEY; CDR2 reads SMNVEV (reference sequence). The CDR3 totals 13 residues. This entry belongs to a study of blood T cell repertoires in COVID-19. Background on the study: From the United States, Italy and Spain came samples of acute and convalescent COVID-19. PBMCs, B-cell-depleted T cells, or T cells were the source of the cDNA or gDNA that made up the material.

Original processing methods: Reference gene primer amplification gave estimated nucleated cell counts. Only in-frame clones appear in the TCRdb table, and some are missing; sequencing was by immunoSEQ multiplex PCR. That table gives V, J and clone size, and the DNA gave D and trimming. The table includes about 30,000 clones, over 75% detected once. The sequencing sample was made of peripheral blood. The gene calls are TRBV27 and TRBJ2-7; TRBD1 is a possible D gene (5 bases). This sequence originates from a man aged 55 to 70 with active COVID-19. CDR3 coding DNA: TGTGCCAGCAGTTTAAAAGGCAGGGACGAGCAGTACTTC. As protein: CASSLKGRDEQYF.